A single sample gave rise to the 32 T cell receptor beta chains below, sequenced in a study of blood T cells in healthy people across ages. A second PCR of roughly 7 to 11 cycles used a sample-barcoded 5' primer and a J-beta primer mix. MiXCR was run by TCRdb on the 5' RACE reads, yielding one entry per CDR3 protein. The sample comprises 580,000 or so distinct CDR3 sequences, 40% to 50% of which are singletons, and about 26% rests with the top ten. Sample: blood. The receptors here all came from an elderly man in good health.

The rearrangement joins TRBV20-1 to TRBJ2-7; 12 positions match TRBD2. Germline CDR1 reads DFQATT; CDR2 reads SNEGSKA (reference sequence). CDR3 length: 16 amino acids. V shed 4 bases, J shed 5 bases, and the junction held 12 bases outside the gene matches. This chain's CDR3 is CSATPLAGGPGDEQYF. The CDR3 bases are TGCAGTGCTACACCCCTAGCGGGAGGGCCTGGGGACGAGCAGTACTTC.

The CDR3 region has the DNA TGTGCCACCAGCCCGTACGGGACGGGCCCTTACGAGCAGTACTTC. Its protein product is CATSPYGTGPYEQYF. The rearrangement joins TRBV15 to TRBJ2-4, with D tentatively TRBD1 or TRBD2 (5 bases each). The better agreement between TRBJ2-7 and the DNA end casts doubt on the J call. Per germline, CDR1 LNHNV and CDR2 YYDKDF (reference sequence). There are 15 residues in the CDR3.

This clonotype has only a few counts. J is TRBJ1-6 and V is TRBV20-1; the D gene is possibly TRBD1 (6 bases). The germline V gene has CDR1 DFQATT and CDR2 SNEGSKA (reference sequence). Trimming removed 5 bases at V and 0 bases at J, with 17 bases between. The CDR3 is 17 residues long. The CDR3 DNA is TGCAGTGCTTTTTCCTGGGGGCTGAGCTCCTATAATTCACCCCTCCACTTT. As protein: CSAFSWGLSSYNSPLHF.

In this sample, this clonotype turned up once. The DNA of the CDR3 is TGCAGTGCCAGGGGACACCTATCCTACGAGCAGTACTTC. Translated, it gives CSARGHLSYEQYF. The genes are TRBV20-1 and TRBJ2-7; D is perhaps TRBD1 (6 bases). There are 13 residues in the CDR3. CDR1 and CDR2 (germline): DFQATT, SNEGSKA (reference sequence). V lost 6 bases and J lost 1, with 13 bases in between.

The table lists this clonotype with many counts. The chain links TRBV4-2 to TRBJ2-2; a possible D gene is TRBD1 (5 bases). V lost 0 bases and J 4 bases, leaving 6 bases between the germline ends. This CDR3 region has 14 residues. CDR1 and CDR2 from the germline V gene are LGHNA and YNFKEQ. The CDR3 here is CASSQDRATGELFF. Here the CDR3 DNA reads TGTGCCAGCAGCCAAGACAGGGCCACCGGGGAGCTGTTTTTT.

This clonotype was counted once. The CDR3: CASSLLGTSGYNEQFF. CDR3 nucleotides: TGTGCCAGCAGCCTCCTAGGGACTAGCGGTTACAATGAGCAGTTCTTC. This chain joins TRBV7-2 and TRBJ2-1; TRBD2 matches 11 bases. The CDR3 runs 16 residues. Germline assignment: CDR1 SGHTA and CDR2 FQGNSA. Unmatched junction bases numbered 7, after V lost 5 bases and J lost 4 bases.

This chain joins TRBV7-6 and TRBJ2-4, with 7 bases matching TRBD1. The end of the DNA aligns better with TRBJ2-5, so the J call may be wrong. Germline CDR1 SGHVS, CDR2 FNYEAQ. The CDR3 contains 15 residues. The CDR3 coding sequence is TGTGCCAGCACTCACAGGGGAGCGGATCAAGAGACCCAGTACTTC. This sequence encodes CASTHRGADQETQYF.

The chain combines TRBV5-1 with TRBJ2-1, with 8 bases that match TRBD1. CDR1 is SGHRS, CDR2 YFSETQ, per germline. The CDR3 is 16 residues long. V was clipped by 0 bases and J by 7 bases; unmatched bases: 9. In DNA, the CDR3 is TGCGCCAGCAGCTTGGCAGGGGGCGCGGTGTTGAATGAGCAGTTCTTC. It specifies CASSLAGGAVLNEQFF.

The chain employs TRBV20-1 and TRBJ1-6, with 8 bases matching TRBD1. This CDR3 region has 15 residues. V lost 4 bases and J lost 6; bases outside the gene matches: 8. Germline V gene data show CDR1 as DFQATT and CDR2 as SNEGSKA (reference sequence). For the CDR3, the DNA is TGCAGTGCTAACACCGGGACAGGAGGTAATTCACCCCTCCACTTT. Protein product: CSANTGTGGNSPLHF.

This clonotype was observed a few times. V usage is TRBV4-2 and J usage is TRBJ2-2, with D possibly being TRBD2 (6 bases). The CDR3 has 17 amino acids. The germline V gene encodes CDR1 LGHNA and CDR2 YNFKEQ. Trimming removed 8 bases at V and 4 bases at J, with 23 bases between. For the CDR3, the DNA is TGTGCCAGCGAGCCTTCGGTGACGGGAGACGGCACCGGGGAGCTGTTTTTT. This encodes CASEPSVTGDGTGELFF.

A few counts support this clonotype. The chain has TRBV20-1 and TRBJ2-5; perhaps TRBD2 as D (6 bases). Near its end, the DNA agrees better with TRBJ2-7, so the J call may be wrong. Germline CDR1 DFQATT, CDR2 SNEGSKA (reference sequence). The CDR3 runs to 15 residues. CDR3 in amino acids: CSASPASEASYEQYF. The CDR3 nucleotides read TGCAGTGCTAGTCCCGCTAGCGAGGCATCCTACGAGCAGTACTTC.

The sample holds a few counts of this clonotype. The chain carries TRBV7-9 and TRBJ2-1; TRBD2 agrees at 7 bases. The V gene's germline CDR1 is SEHNR and CDR2 FQNEAQ (reference sequence). This CDR3 spans 16 amino acids. V was pared by 0 bases and J by 8 bases, with 10 bases of the junction left unmatched. The DNA for the CDR3 is TGTGCCAGCAGCTTAGCCCTTGGCGGGAGTTTGTATGAGCAGTTCTTC. Translating gives CASSLALGGSLYEQFF.

Details on this clonotype: This may arise from a read error, as a much more abundant clone is one base away. V gene TRBV6-5 combines with J gene TRBJ2-3; 12 positions match TRBD1. The V and J ends lost 4 bases and 6 bases, in that order; junction bases with no gene match: 8. Per germline, CDR1 MNHEY and CDR2 SVGAGI. CDR3 length equals 16 residues. The DNA of the CDR3 is TGTGCCAGCAGTTGGCGCCCGGGACAGGGGGCGGATACGCAGTATTTT. Protein: CASSWRPGQGADTQYF.

This chain joins TRBV18 and TRBJ2-5; 9 nucleotides match TRBD1. CDR1 is KGHSH and CDR2 is LQKENI in the germline V gene. The CDR3 loop spans 17 amino acids. Trimming at V came to 1 base and at J to 5 bases, leaving 11 bases not matched to a gene. CDR3 sequence: CASSPQRTGDLGETQYF. The CDR3 DNA reads as TGTGCCAGCTCACCACAAAGGACAGGGGATTTGGGGGAGACCCAGTACTTC.

This clonotype was observed many times. V is TRBV6-5 and J is TRBJ1-6; 8 nucleotides agree with TRBD1. This CDR3 has 15 amino acids. Germline-derived CDR1 and CDR2 are MNHEY and SVGAGI. The junction had 6 bases not matched to a gene; V was cut back by 6 bases and J by 5 bases. CDR3 sequence (DNA): TGTGCCAGCAGCCCGGACAGGGAAGATAATTCACCCCTCCACTTT. As protein: CASSPDREDNSPLHF.

V gene TRBV20-1 combines with J gene TRBJ2-7; D is unresolved. This CDR3 has 14 residues. V shed 3 bases and J shed 2 bases, with 14 bases lying between them. Germline V gene data show CDR1 as DFQATT and CDR2 as SNEGSKA (reference sequence). CDR3 region: CSASGALPPYEQYF. The CDR3 DNA follows: TGCAGTGCTAGTGGCGCCCTGCCCCCCTACGAGCAGTACTTC.

The V gene is TRBV6-2 or TRBV6-3, the J gene TRBJ2-1, with TRBD2 matching 11 bases. Trimming cost V 5 bases and J 7 bases; bases outside gene matches: 4. Germline V gene data show CDR1 as MNHEY and CDR2 as SVGEGT. This CDR3 region has 14 residues. This CDR3 is CASSRSGGANEQFF. CDR3 nucleotide sequence: TGTGCCAGCAGTCGTAGCGGGGGGGCAAATGAGCAGTTCTTC.

This sequence joins TRBV28 and TRBJ2-7; TRBD1 matches 10 bases. Trimming took 6 bases from V and 2 from J; bases not matched to a gene: 4. The CDR3 runs 14 residues. Germline CDR1 and CDR2: MDHEN and SYDVKM. CDR3 nucleotide sequence: TGTGCCAGCAGAAGACAGGGGGCTACCTACGAGCAGTACTTC. It is translated as CASRRQGATYEQYF.

This clonotype was detected only a few times. This chain links TRBV15 with TRBJ2-7; D is undetermined. The ends were cut back, 1 base at V and 6 bases at J, with 10 bases in the middle. The CDR3 sequence is 13 residues long. In germline, CDR1 is LNHNV, CDR2 YYDKDF (reference sequence). The CDR3 sequence: CATSRAWRSEQYF. CDR3 in DNA: TGTGCCACCAGCAGAGCGTGGAGAAGCGAGCAGTACTTC.

The chain combines TRBV28 with TRBJ2-7; 7 positions match TRBD1. This CDR3 is built from 13 residues. V was pared by 6 bases and J by 1 base, with 3 bases of the junction left unmatched. The germline CDR1 and CDR2 sequences are MDHEN and SYDVKM. CDR3 residues: CASRPGQSYEQYF. The CDR3 nucleotides are TGTGCCAGCAGGCCGGGACAGTCCTACGAGCAGTACTTC.

J is TRBJ2-4 and V is TRBV3-1, with D possibly being TRBD1 or TRBD2 (6 bases each). In germline, CDR1 is LGHDT, CDR2 YNNKEL (reference sequence). Trimming cost V 4 bases and J 13 bases, with 23 bases left between them. The CDR3 totals 15 residues. CDR3 bases: TGTGCCAGCAGCCGCGGGACACCTACTCTCCCCGCGCAGTACTTC. It yields the protein CASSRGTPTLPAQYF.

To note about this clonotype: One end of the junction fails to match germline, which may point to a read error. The chain links TRBV6-6 to TRBJ1-3, with 8 bases identical to TRBD1. Germline V lookup: CDR1 MNHNY, CDR2 SVGAGI (reference sequence). The CDR3 contains 14 residues. CDR3 bases: TGTGCCGGCAGACGCGGACAGGGTGTAAGCACCATATATTTT. Protein: CAGRRGQGVSTIYF.

The chain couples TRBV11-2 to TRBJ2-5; TRBD2 aligns across 8 bases. The CDR3 is 14 amino acids. CDR1 and CDR2 (germline): SGHAT, FQNNGV. J was trimmed by 7 bases and V by 5 bases; bases with no gene match: 9. The CDR3, as DNA: TGTGCCAGCAGCCAGAGCGGGGGAAGAGGGACCCAGTACTTC. Translated: CASSQSGGRGTQYF.

V and J are TRBV20-1 and TRBJ2-1; 7 bases line up with TRBD1. In germline, CDR1 is DFQATT, CDR2 SNEGSKA (reference sequence). This CDR3 region has 14 residues. V shed 6 bases, J shed 4 bases, and the junction held 9 bases outside the gene matches. Written as DNA, the CDR3 is TGCAGTGCGGTGACAGGGAAGGGGTACAATGAGCAGTTCTTC. This translates into CSAVTGKGYNEQFF.

V and J are TRBV7-9 and TRBJ1-1; the D gene is possibly TRBD1 (6 bases). Germline lookup yields CDR1 SEHNR and CDR2 FQNEAQ (reference sequence). V was cut by 0 bases and J by 4 bases, with 12 bases left in between. This CDR3 has 15 amino acids. Here the CDR3 DNA reads TGTGCCAGCAGCTTAGCGCGGGGGGCTACCACTGAAGCTTTCTTT. It translates to CASSLARGATTEAFF.

This clonotype has a count of ten or more. The rearrangement links TRBV7-2 to TRBJ1-1; D gene unclear. CDR3 length equals 14 residues. Trimming took 4 bases from V and 11 from J, leaving 20 bases between them. The germline V gene has CDR1 SGHTA and CDR2 FQGNSA. CDR3 sequence: CASSSGTQDPSAFF. CDR3 coding DNA: TGTGCCAGCAGCTCAGGTACCCAGGACCCTAGTGCTTTCTTT.

Here the CDR3 reads CASSQRGGPTYNEQFF. The CDR3 DNA sequence: TGTGCCAGCAGCCAGAGGGGGGGCCCGACTTACAATGAGCAGTTCTTC. This chain joins TRBV6-2 or TRBV6-3 and TRBJ2-1, with a possible D match to TRBD2 (7 bases). The CDR3 runs to 16 residues. The V gene lost 6 bases and the J gene lost 4 bases, with 19 bases spanning the gap. Germline V gene data show CDR1 as MNHEY and CDR2 as SVGEGT.

The CDR3 coding sequence is TGCAGTGCTAGAGGGTCCACAGGGCTGTGGGTTGAGACCCAGTACTTC. Translation gives CSARGSTGLWVETQYF. The J gene is TRBJ2-7, the V gene TRBV20-1, with TRBD1 as a possible D gene (6 bases). The J call is uncertain, as TRBJ2-5 better fits the DNA end. This CDR3 comprises 16 residues. CDR1 and CDR2 (germline): DFQATT, SNEGSKA (reference sequence).

Note on this clonotype: A much larger clone differs by one base, so this may be a read error. The chain links TRBV7-9 to TRBJ2-7, with 10 bases aligning to TRBD1. The CDR3 contains 14 residues. Germline V gene data show CDR1 as SEHNR and CDR2 as FQNEAQ (reference sequence). For the CDR3, the DNA is TGTGCCAGCAGCTTAGGACAGGGGGCCTACGGGCAGTACTTC. Protein sequence: CASSLGQGAYGQYF.

This clonotype was counted once. This chain connects TRBV6-5 to TRBJ1-5; D perhaps matches TRBD1 (5 bases). CDR3 length: 13 residues. V was pared by 7 bases and J by 6 bases, with 13 bases between. From germline, CDR1 is MNHEY and CDR2 SVGAGI. CDR3 nucleotide sequence: TGTGCCAGCAAAGCGGGGGGAGGTCAGCCCCAGCATTTT. This codes for CASKAGGGQPQHF.

This clonotype appeared a few times. The chain recombines TRBV20-1 with TRBJ1-2; 8 bases are a match to TRBD1. The CDR3 covers 14 residues. Germline V gives CDR1 DFQATT, CDR2 SNEGSKA (reference sequence). The J segment lost 5 bases and the V segment lost 4 bases, leaving 9 bases of the junction unmatched. As DNA, the CDR3 is TGCAGTGCTACAACAGGGGGAGGGCAATATGGCTACACCTTC. Translating it yields CSATTGGGQYGYTF.

The chain recombines TRBV10-3 with TRBJ2-3, with 9 bases aligning to TRBD1. CDR3 length equals 15 residues. Losses at the gene ends were 0 bases for V and 3 bases for J; bases not matched to a gene: 1. CDR1 and CDR2 (germline): ENHRY, SYGVKD. CDR3 amino acids: CAISESQGATDTQYF. The CDR3 DNA follows: TGTGCCATCAGTGAGTCACAGGGGGCGACAGATACGCAGTATTTT.